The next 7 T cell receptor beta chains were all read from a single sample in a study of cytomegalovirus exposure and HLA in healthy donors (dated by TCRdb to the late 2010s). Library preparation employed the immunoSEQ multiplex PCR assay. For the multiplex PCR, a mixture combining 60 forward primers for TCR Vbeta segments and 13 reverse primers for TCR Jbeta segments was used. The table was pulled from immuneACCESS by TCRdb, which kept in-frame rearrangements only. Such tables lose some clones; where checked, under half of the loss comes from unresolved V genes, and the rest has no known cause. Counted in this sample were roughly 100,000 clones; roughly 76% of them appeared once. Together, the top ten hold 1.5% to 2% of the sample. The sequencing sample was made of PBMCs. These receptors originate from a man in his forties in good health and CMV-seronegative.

This chain's CDR3 is CASRLQGRDGYTF. The CDR3 nucleotides are TGTGCCAGCAGGCTACAGGGAAGGGATGGCTACACCTTC. The chain carries TRBV27 and TRBJ1-2, with D possibly matching TRBD1 (6 bases). Germline CDR1 and CDR2: MNHEY and SMNVEV (reference sequence). This CDR3 has 13 residues. V lost 6 bases and J lost 6, with 14 bases in between.

In DNA, the CDR3 is TGCGCCAGCAGCTCCTACGGGACAGCTACCTACGAGCAGTACTTC. It translates to CASSSYGTATYEQYF. The V call is TRBV5-1, the J call TRBJ2-7; TRBD1 matches 7 bases. V lost 3 bases to trimming and J lost 2 bases; unmatched junction nucleotides: 8. The V gene's germline CDR1 is SGHRS and CDR2 YFSETQ. The CDR3 runs to 15 residues.

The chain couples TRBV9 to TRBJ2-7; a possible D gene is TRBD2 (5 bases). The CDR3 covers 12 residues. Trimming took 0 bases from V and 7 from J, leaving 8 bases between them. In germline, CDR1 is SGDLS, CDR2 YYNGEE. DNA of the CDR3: TGTGCCAGCAGCGTAGTGGGCGGGGAGCAGTACTTC. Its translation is CASSVVGGEQYF. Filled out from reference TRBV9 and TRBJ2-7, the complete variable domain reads DSGVTQTPKHLITATGQRVTLRCSPRSGDLSVYWYQQSLDQGLQFLIQYYNGEERAKGNILERFSAQQFPDLHSELNLSSLELGDSALYFCASSVVGGEQYFGPGTRLTVT.

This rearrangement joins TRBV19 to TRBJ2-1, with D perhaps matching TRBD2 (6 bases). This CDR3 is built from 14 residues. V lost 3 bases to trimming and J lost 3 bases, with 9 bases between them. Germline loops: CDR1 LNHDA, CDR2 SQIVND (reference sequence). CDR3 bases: TGTGCCAGTAGTATTGGGGGGAACTACAATGAGCAGTTCTTC. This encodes CASSIGGNYNEQFF.

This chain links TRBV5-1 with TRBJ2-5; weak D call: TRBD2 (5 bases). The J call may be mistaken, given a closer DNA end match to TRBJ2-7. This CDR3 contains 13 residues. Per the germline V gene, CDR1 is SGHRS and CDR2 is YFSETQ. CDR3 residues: CASSLRGGYEQYF. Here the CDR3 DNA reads TGCGCCAGCAGCTTGCGTGGAGGATACGAGCAGTACTTC.

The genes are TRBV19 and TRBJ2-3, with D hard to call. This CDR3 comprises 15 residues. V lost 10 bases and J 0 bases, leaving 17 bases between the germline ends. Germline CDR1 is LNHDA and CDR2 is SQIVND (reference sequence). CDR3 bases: TGTGCCACCCGAAACTGGGCAGTTAGCACAGATACGCAGTATTTT. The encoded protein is CATRNWAVSTDTQYF.

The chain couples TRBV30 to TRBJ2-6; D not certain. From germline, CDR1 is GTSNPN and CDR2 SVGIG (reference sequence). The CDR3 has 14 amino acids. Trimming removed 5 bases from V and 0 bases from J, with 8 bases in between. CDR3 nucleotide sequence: TGTGCCTGGGACTCCGGCTCTGGGGCCAACGTCCTGACTTTC. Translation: CAWDSGSGANVLTF.